This TCR beta chain appears in the sequencing data of a study of shared clonotypes between healthy human individuals. Assay used: immunoSEQ multiplex PCR; TCRdb lists only in-frame clones, some missing. The table shows a few million clones, with 90% to 95% occurring only once. With 4 bases removed from V and 2 bases from J, the gap between germline ends came to 27 bases. This CDR3 contains 19 residues. Material: naive CD4+ T cells from PBMCs. The subset was: CD45RA+ positively selected. This receptor was taken from a man between 18 and 29 years old in good health. Some clones in this sample may be carry-over from other donors' samples. The chain uses TRBV5-7 and TRBJ2-5; D might be TRBD2 (5 bases). TRBV5-7 counts as an open reading frame of uncertain function. CDR3 nucleotide sequence: TGTGCCAGCAGCACCGAACCAAGCGGAGCTCCCCGTTGGCAAGAGACCCAGTACTTC. The encoded protein is CASSTEPSGAPRWQETQYF.